The text below deals with one TCR beta chain. Its matching antigen is unknown. Other DNA variants within this sample encode the same CDR3. The CDR3 consists of 12 residues. From germline, CDR1 is SQVTM and CDR2 ANQGSEA. Trimming pared 6 bases from V and 2 bases from J, leaving 10 bases between. The entry originates in a study of shared clonotypes between healthy human individuals. Study results and limitations: Naive CD4 clonotype sharing across several donors was 5% to 6%. Expectations were that clonotype sharing among donors would be affected by sequencing depth. In general, naive subsets displayed greater estimated richness than memory subsets did. Relative to their counterparts shared across all four donors, non-shared clonotypes exhibited diminished generation probabilities.

Naive CD8 cells lacked CD45RO, underwent positive selection for CCR7 and left out terminally differentiated effector memory CD45RA+ cells. The method was immunoSEQ multiplex PCR; TCRdb's version includes in-frame clones alone and lacks a portion of them. The data hold about 2.2 million clones, with around 95% observed a single time. Material for sequencing was naive CD8+ T cells from PBMCs. The chain recombines TRBV29-1 with TRBJ1-1; D gene uncertain. This TCR was sampled from a man aged 18 to 29 in good health. Some clones in this sample may be carry-over from other donors' samples. For the CDR3, the DNA is TGCAGCGTAGGACTGATAAACACTGAAGCTTTCTTT. It yields the protein CSVGLINTEAFF.